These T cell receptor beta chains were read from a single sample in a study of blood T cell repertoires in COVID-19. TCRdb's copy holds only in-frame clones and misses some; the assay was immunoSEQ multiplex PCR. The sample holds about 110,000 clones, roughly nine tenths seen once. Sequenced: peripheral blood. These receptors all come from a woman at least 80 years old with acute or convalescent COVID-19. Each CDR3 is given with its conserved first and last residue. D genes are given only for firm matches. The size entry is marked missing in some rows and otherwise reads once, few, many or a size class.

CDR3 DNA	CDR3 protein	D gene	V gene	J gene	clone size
TGTGCCAGCTCACCGGGGGGACCGCTGGGGGATCAGCCCCAGCATTTT	CASSPGGPLGDQPQHF	.	TRBV18	TRBJ1-5	.
TGTGCCAGTACCCCACAGGGAAATAGCAATCAGCCCCAGCATTTT	CASTPQGNSNQPQHF	.	TRBV19	TRBJ1-5	once
TGTGCCAGCAGTCACCAGGGACAGGCATTCCACACCATATATTTT	CASSHQGQAFHTIYF	TRBD1	TRBV7-8	TRBJ1-3	.
TGTGCCAGCAGCTTATTTGGGACAGGTTTCGGCTACACCTTC	CASSLFGTGFGYTF	TRBD1	TRBV7-8	TRBJ1-2	.
TGCGCCAGCAGTGAGTCCAGCGGGGCCTACAATGAGCAGTTCTTC	CASSESSGAYNEQFF	TRBD2	TRBV10-1	TRBJ2-1	.
TGCGCCAGCAGCTTGGGAGGGGGCAGTGGCTACACCTTC	CASSLGGGSGYTF	TRBD1	TRBV5-1	TRBJ1-2	.
TGCAGCGCCCCGGTGGGTAGCGGGGCAGAGACCCAGTACTTC	CSAPVGSGAETQYF	TRBD2	TRBV29-1	TRBJ2-5	.
TGTGCCAGCAGTCCCCTGGGGGGTGAAAAACTGTTTTTT	CASSPLGGEKLFF	.	TRBV27	TRBJ1-4	.
TGCAGTGCTAGTTCCTTCAGGGGCACCGGGGAGCTGTTTTTT	CSASSFRGTGELFF	.	TRBV20-1	TRBJ2-2	.
TGTGCCACCAACGGCGGGGAGACCTTCAACTATGGCTACACCTTC	CATNGGETFNYGYTF	.	TRBV15	TRBJ1-2	medium-sized
TGCGCCAGCAGCTCGGGACTAGCGGGGGCCACAGATACGCAGTATTTT	CASSSGLAGATDTQYF	TRBD2	TRBV5-1	TRBJ2-3	.
TGTGCCACCAGTGATTTGCGGCAGGGGTTGGGGGATACGCAGTATTTT	CATSDLRQGLGDTQYF	.	TRBV24-1	TRBJ2-3	.
TGTGCCATCAGACCGACTAGCGGGGACACAGATACGCAGTATTTT	CAIRPTSGDTDTQYF	TRBD2	TRBV10-3	TRBJ2-3	.
TGTGCCAGCAGTCCTTCCCCAGGGGTGGAAAAACTGTTTTTT	CASSPSPGVEKLFF	.	TRBV28	TRBJ1-4	.
TGTGCTAGTGGTTTGGTACAAGGACAACCCTACGAGCAGTACTTC	CASGLVQGQPYEQYF	.	TRBV12-5	TRBJ2-7	.
TGTGCCAGCAGTGAAGCACTAGAGGCGCAGTATTTT	CASSEALEAQYF	.	TRBV6-1	TRBJ2-3	.
TGTGCCAGCAGTCTAAGAGGTGGAGGCCTGGAGCAGTACTTC	CASSLRGGGLEQYF	.	TRBV27	TRBJ2-7	.
TGTGCCAGCAGCTTACGGGTCGGGGGGAACTACAATGAGCAGTTCTTC	CASSLRVGGNYNEQFF	TRBD2	TRBV7-9	TRBJ2-1	.
TGTGCCAGCAGTTTAATATCCAGCTATGGCTACACCTTC	CASSLISSYGYTF	.	TRBV12-3/TRBV12-4	TRBJ1-2	few
TGTGCCAGTAGTATTACAGGGCGAAGCTCCTACAATGAGCAGTTCTTC	CASSITGRSSYNEQFF	.	TRBV19	TRBJ2-1	.
TGCGCCAGCAGCTTGGCTGGACAGGGGACCGCCTACGAGCAGTACTTC	CASSLAGQGTAYEQYF	TRBD1	TRBV5-1	TRBJ2-7	.
TGTGCCAGCAGCGTAGGAGCTGGGGGCCCAACCGGGGAGCTGTTTTTT	CASSVGAGGPTGELFF	.	TRBV9	TRBJ2-2	.
TGTGCCAGCACCCCTTACAGGGCTAACGGCTACACCTTC	CASTPYRANGYTF	.	TRBV6-2/TRBV6-3	TRBJ1-2	.
TGTGCCAGCAGCTCGCTGGGGGGGTTTAATGAAAAACTGTTTTTT	CASSSLGGFNEKLFF	.	TRBV25-1	TRBJ1-4	.
TGTGCCAGCAGTCCAGGGAGGATTGGCTATGGCTACACCTTC	CASSPGRIGYGYTF	.	TRBV6-2/TRBV6-3	TRBJ1-2	once
TGTGCCAGTAGCCTCCAGGGGACGGGAAACACCATATATTTT	CASSLQGTGNTIYF	.	TRBV19	TRBJ1-3	.
TGTGCCAGTAGTATAGACCAGGAGACCCAGTACTTC	CASSIDQETQYF	.	TRBV19	TRBJ2-5	.
TGTGCCAGCAGTTTAGGCAGGGCAGGGGGCTCACCCCTCCACTTT	CASSLGRAGGSPLHF	TRBD1	TRBV28	TRBJ1-6	.
TGTGCCAGCAGCCAGGGCTTCGGCTCCAATATTGAAGCTTTCTTT	CASSQGFGSNIEAFF	.	TRBV3-1/TRBV3-2	TRBJ1-1	.
TGTGCCAGCAGCTTAGATGGGACACTAGATACGCAGTATTTT	CASSLDGTLDTQYF	.	TRBV11-3	TRBJ2-3	.
TGTGCTAGTGGCTTGGACAGATTTTTCTACACCTTC	CASGLDRFFYTF	.	TRBV12-5	TRBJ1-2	.
TGTGCCAGCAGTGGCGCCGGGACTAGCGGGGGTGGCACAGATACGCAGTATTTT	CASSGAGTSGGGTDTQYF	TRBD2	TRBV6-2/TRBV6-3	TRBJ2-3	.
TGTGCCAGCAGCTTGGGCAGATTGAACACTGAAGCTTTCTTT	CASSLGRLNTEAFF	.	TRBV7-2	TRBJ1-1	.
TGCGCCAGCAAGTTTACTAGCACGAACACCGGGGAGCTGTTTTTT	CASKFTSTNTGELFF	.	TRBV5-1	TRBJ2-2	.
TGTGCCAGCAGCTTAGCGAGAATAGCGGGGTTTAGCCCCTACAATGAGCAGTTCTTC	CASSLARIAGFSPYNEQFF	TRBD2	TRBV7-8	TRBJ2-1	.
TGTGCCACCACTCGTGAGCCTGGCGAGCAGTACTTC	CATTREPGEQYF	.	TRBV28	TRBJ2-7	once
TGCAGCGTTGAAGGGGGGACAGGGGGTCACAATGAGCAGTTCTTC	CSVEGGTGGHNEQFF	TRBD1	TRBV29-1	TRBJ2-1	.
TGTGCCATCAGTGTGGACAGGGGGCCGGGGGAGCAGTACTTC	CAISVDRGPGEQYF	TRBD1	TRBV10-3	TRBJ2-7	.